This entry lists 6 T cell receptor beta chains sequenced from one sample in a study of cytomegalovirus exposure and HLA in healthy donors (dated by TCRdb to about 2017). Libraries were prepared through the immunoSEQ multiplex PCR assay. A mixture of 60 forward primers for TCR Vbeta segments and 13 reverse primers for TCR Jbeta segments was used in the multiplex PCR. TCRdb stores this immuneACCESS table with in-frame sequences only. Part of the clones is absent; in the studies checked, under half of the shortfall reflects unresolved V genes, and no reason is known for the rest. This sample's records show over 100,000 clones. The biggest ten clones account for 1.5% to 2% of the sample. The specimen sequenced was PBMCs. Receptor source: a woman between 35 and 50 years old in good health and CMV-seropositive.

This chain links TRBV9 with TRBJ2-6, with a possible D match to TRBD1 (6 bases). There are 17 residues in the CDR3. Per the germline V gene, CDR1 is SGDLS and CDR2 is YYNGEE. V was cut by 0 bases and J by 0 bases, with 10 bases left in between. The CDR3 protein is CASSVGGLSSGANVLTF. CDR3 nucleotide sequence: TGTGCCAGCAGCGTAGGGGGGCTTAGCTCTGGGGCCAACGTCCTGACTTTC.

The chain recombines TRBV28 with TRBJ2-7, with 15 bases fitting TRBD2. Germline CDR1 is MDHEN and CDR2 is SYDVKM. This CDR3 spans 19 amino acids. V lost 3 bases, J lost 0 bases, and 9 bases stayed unmatched. CDR3 coding DNA: TGTGCCAGCAGTTTTGGGCCGGGACTAGCGGGAGGAGTCTCCTACGAGCAGTACTTC. Translating gives CASSFGPGLAGGVSYEQYF.

CDR3 region: CASSLRGQGNNEQFF. Written as DNA, the CDR3 is TGTGCCAGCAGTTTACGGGGACAGGGCAACAATGAGCAGTTCTTC. The chain recombines TRBV28 with TRBJ2-1; 9 bases are a match to TRBD1. The V segment lost 2 bases and the J segment 5 bases; nucleotides outside the gene matches: 4. Germline V gene sequence: CDR1 MDHEN, CDR2 SYDVKM. The CDR3 totals 15 residues.

About this clone: Other DNA sequences of this sample code for an identical CDR3. The J gene is TRBJ1-1, the V gene TRBV29-1; a possible D gene is TRBD1 (6 bases). CDR1 and CDR2 (germline): SQVTM, ANQGSEA. V dropped 7 bases and J dropped 3 bases, with 12 bases sitting between them. This CDR3 comprises 12 residues. The CDR3 loop is CSAMDRYTEAFF. The CDR3 DNA reads TGCAGCGCCATGGACAGATACACTGAAGCTTTCTTT.

The chain recombines TRBV5-1 with TRBJ2-5, with 7 bases fitting TRBD2. The V gene end was trimmed by 2 bases and the J gene end by 3 bases; junction bases not matched to a gene: 7. From germline, CDR1 is SGHRS and CDR2 YFSETQ. This CDR3 spans 15 amino acids. DNA for the CDR3: TGCGCCAGCAGCTTTAACGCGGGAGTGGAAGAGACCCAGTACTTC. This translates into CASSFNAGVEETQYF.

V usage is TRBV27 and J usage is TRBJ2-1; 10 bases map to TRBD2. Unmatched junction bases numbered 7, after V lost 5 bases and J lost 6 bases. The germline V gene has CDR1 MNHEY and CDR2 SMNVEV (reference sequence). This CDR3 is 15 amino acids long. In nucleotides, the CDR3 is TGTGCCAGCAGTAAGGGACTAGCGTTCATCAATGAGCAGTTCTTC. This translates into CASSKGLAFINEQFF.